Listed below are T cell receptor beta chains from one sample, sequenced in a study of T cells in Graves' hyperthyroidism and ophthalmopathy. Using its own MiXCR run on the multiplex PCR reads, TCRdb lists one record per CDR3 protein. The data show roughly 750,000 distinct CDR3 sequences, with 16% seen just once and about 8.4% held by the top ten. The material sequenced was blood. These receptors all come from a man younger than 35 with Graves' hyperthyroidism. The CDR3 runs from the conserved cysteine through the conserved F or W. A D gene is named only where the DNA matches it firmly. Size is omitted from some rows. Given values are once, few, many or a class for expanded clones.

TRBJ2-4,TRBV6-2/TRBV6-3,TRBD2,.,TGTGCCAGCAGTCAGCGGGGATCAGTGGCCAAAAACATTCAGTACTTC,CASSQRGSVAKNIQYF
TRBJ2-1,TRBV7-7,TRBD2,many,TGTGCCAGCAGTCCCTCGGCGGGGGATGAGCAGTTCTTC,CASSPSAGDEQFF
TRBJ1-5,TRBV9,.,few,TGTGCCAGCAGCGTCTCAGTCGGGATGAATCAGCCCCAGCATTTT,CASSVSVGMNQPQHF
TRBJ1-5,TRBV28,.,.,TGTGCCAGCAGTTTAATGTTTCAGCCCCAGCATTTT,CASSLMFQPQHF
TRBJ2-1,TRBV7-9,.,.,TGTGCCAGCAGCCAGGGGCGGGGTGTCTACAATGAGCAGTTCTTC,CASSQGRGVYNEQFF
TRBJ2-5,TRBV27,.,once,TGTGCCGGCAGCGCCTGGGACGGAATCCAAGAGACCCAGTACTTC,CAGSAWDGIQETQYF
TRBJ2-1,TRBV11-3,.,many,TGTGCCAGCAGCTTTAGGACTCCGAGCTCCTACAATGAGCAGTTCTTC,CASSFRTPSSYNEQFF
TRBJ1-5,TRBV20-1,.,few,TGCAGTGCTAGAAGAGGGGGGGGTATTGGTCAGCCCCAGCATTTT,CSARRGGGIGQPQHF
TRBJ2-7,TRBV5-5,.,many,TGTGCCAGCAGCTTGAACCACGGACTTTTCATCAGCTCCTACGAGCAGTACTTC,CASSLNHGLFISSYEQYF
TRBJ1-1,TRBV20-1,.,.,TGCAGTGCCCCGGACCCGGGTCGGGGGAACACTGAAGCTTTCTTT,CSAPDPGRGNTEAFF
TRBJ1-4,TRBV6-9,TRBD1,.,TGTGCCAGCAGTTACTGGGGACAGGGGAGAGATGAAAAACTGTTTTTT,CASSYWGQGRDEKLFF
TRBJ2-7,TRBV12-3/TRBV12-4,.,many,TGTGCCAGCAGTTTACGGTCTCCGTCCTACGAGCAGTACTTC,CASSLRSPSYEQYF
TRBJ2-5,TRBV25-1,TRBD1,few,TGTGCCAGCAGTCCTTACCGGGACAGAGAGACCCAGTACTTC,CASSPYRDRETQYF
TRBJ1-5,TRBV27,TRBD1,.,TGTGCCAGCAGCTCGTCGTGGGGACAGGGTCGGCCCCAGCATTTT,CASSSSWGQGRPQHF
TRBJ2-3,TRBV20-1,.,many,TGCAGTGCTAGCAACCCGGGAGTTTTCACAGATACGCAGTATTTT,CSASNPGVFTDTQYF
TRBJ2-7,TRBV7-9,.,once,TGTGCCAGCAGCTCGGACGCAGGGCTCTCCTACGAGCAGTACTTC,CASSSDAGLSYEQYF
TRBJ1-1,TRBV4-3,.,.,TGCGCCAGCAGCCAAGATTACAGGGAGGGGGACATGAACACTGAAGCTTTCTTT,CASSQDYREGDMNTEAFF
TRBJ2-1,TRBV7-2,.,.,TGTGCCAGCAGCTTAGCGCGGGTGTCTGACAATGAGCAGTTCTTC,CASSLARVSDNEQFF
TRBJ2-7,TRBV27,TRBD2,.,TGTGCCAGCAGGCGTGGGACTAGCGGGTACGAGCAGTACTTC,CASRRGTSGYEQYF